This TCR beta chain emerged from a study of blood T cell repertoires in COVID-19. V was cut by 0 bases and J by 4 bases, with 12 bases left in between. Germline CDR1 MNHEY, CDR2 SVGAGI. The CDR3 consists of 15 residues. TCRdb's table, derived via immunoSEQ multiplex PCR, lists solely in-frame clones and lacks some. This sample carries about 140,000 clones, more than 70% of them seen once, and the ten largest clones take around 8.5%. The chain joins TRBV6-5 to TRBJ1-2; no clear D. The TCR originated in a woman aged 55 to 70 with acute or convalescent COVID-19. Sequenced sample: peripheral blood. This CDR3 is CASSYSALPGYGYTF. The CDR3 DNA sequence: TGTGCCAGCAGTTACTCCGCACTACCGGGCTATGGCTACACCTTC.